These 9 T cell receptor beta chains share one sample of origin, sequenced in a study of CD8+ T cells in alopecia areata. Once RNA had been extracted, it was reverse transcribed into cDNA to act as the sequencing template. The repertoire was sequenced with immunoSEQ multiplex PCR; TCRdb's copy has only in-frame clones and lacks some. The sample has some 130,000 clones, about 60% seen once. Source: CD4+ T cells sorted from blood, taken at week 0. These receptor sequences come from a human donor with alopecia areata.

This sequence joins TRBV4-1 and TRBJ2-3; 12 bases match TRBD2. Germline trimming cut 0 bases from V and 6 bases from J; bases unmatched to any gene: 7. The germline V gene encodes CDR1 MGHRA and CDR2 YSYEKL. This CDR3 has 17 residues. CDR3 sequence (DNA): TGCGCCAGCAGCCAAGAGCGGCTAGCGGGGGGGCAGGATACGCAGTATTTT. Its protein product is CASSQERLAGGQDTQYF.

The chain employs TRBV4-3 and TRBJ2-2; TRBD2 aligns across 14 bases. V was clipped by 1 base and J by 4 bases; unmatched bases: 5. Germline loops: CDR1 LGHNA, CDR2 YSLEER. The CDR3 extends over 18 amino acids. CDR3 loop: CASSQVRLAGGPTGELFF. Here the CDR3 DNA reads TGCGCCAGCAGCCAAGTACGACTAGCGGGGGGGCCCACCGGGGAGCTGTTTTTT.

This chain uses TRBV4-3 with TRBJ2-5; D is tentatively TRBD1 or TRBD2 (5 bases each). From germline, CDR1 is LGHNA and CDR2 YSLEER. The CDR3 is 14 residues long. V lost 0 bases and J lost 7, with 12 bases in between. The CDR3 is CASSQDIGGGTQYF. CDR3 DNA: TGCGCCAGCAGCCAAGATATCGGTGGGGGGACCCAGTACTTC.

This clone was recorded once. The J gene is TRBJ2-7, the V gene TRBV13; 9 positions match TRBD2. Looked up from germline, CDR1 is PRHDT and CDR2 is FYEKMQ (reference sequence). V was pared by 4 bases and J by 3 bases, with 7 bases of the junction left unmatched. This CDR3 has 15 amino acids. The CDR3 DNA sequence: TGTGCCAGCAGCTCAAGACAGCGGGGGGTCTACGAGCAGTACTTC. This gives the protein CASSSRQRGVYEQYF.

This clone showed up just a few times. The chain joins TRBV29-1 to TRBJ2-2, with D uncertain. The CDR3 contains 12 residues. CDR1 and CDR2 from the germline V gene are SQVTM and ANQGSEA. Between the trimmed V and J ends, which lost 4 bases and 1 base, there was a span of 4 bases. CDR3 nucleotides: TGCAGCGTTGTTCTGAACACCGGGGAGCTGTTTTTT. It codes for CSVVLNTGELFF.

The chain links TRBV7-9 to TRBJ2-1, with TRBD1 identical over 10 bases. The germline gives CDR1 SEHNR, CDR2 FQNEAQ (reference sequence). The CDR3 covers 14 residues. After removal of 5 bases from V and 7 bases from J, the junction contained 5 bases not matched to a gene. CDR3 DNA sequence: TGTGCCAGCAGCACCGGACAGGGGGAGAATGAGCAGTTCTTC. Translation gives CASSTGQGENEQFF.

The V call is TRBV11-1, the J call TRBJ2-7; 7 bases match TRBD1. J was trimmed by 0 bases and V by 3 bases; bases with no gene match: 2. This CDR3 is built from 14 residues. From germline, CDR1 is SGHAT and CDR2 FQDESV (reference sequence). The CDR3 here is CASSLDRISYEQYF. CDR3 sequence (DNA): TGTGCCAGCAGCTTGGACAGGATCTCCTACGAGCAGTACTTC. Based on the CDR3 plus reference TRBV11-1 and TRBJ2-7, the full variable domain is EAEVAQSPRYKITEKSQAVAFWCDPISGHATLYWYRQILGQGPELLVQFQDESVVDDSQLPKDRFSAERLKGVDSTLKIQPAELGDSAMYLCASSLDRISYEQYFGPGTRLTVT.

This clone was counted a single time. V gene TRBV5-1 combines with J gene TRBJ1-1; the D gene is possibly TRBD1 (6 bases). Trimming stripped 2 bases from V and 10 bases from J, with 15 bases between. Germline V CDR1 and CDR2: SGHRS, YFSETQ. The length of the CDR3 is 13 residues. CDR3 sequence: CASSLITGTRAFF. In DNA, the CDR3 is TGCGCCAGCAGCTTAATTACCGGGACAAGAGCTTTCTTT.

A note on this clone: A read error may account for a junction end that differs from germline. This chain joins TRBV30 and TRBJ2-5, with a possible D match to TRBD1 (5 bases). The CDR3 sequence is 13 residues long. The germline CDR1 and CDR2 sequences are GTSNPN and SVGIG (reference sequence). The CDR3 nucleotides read TGTGCCCGGAGTCCCGCAGCGTCAGGGTCCCAGTACTTC. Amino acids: CARSPAASGSQYF.